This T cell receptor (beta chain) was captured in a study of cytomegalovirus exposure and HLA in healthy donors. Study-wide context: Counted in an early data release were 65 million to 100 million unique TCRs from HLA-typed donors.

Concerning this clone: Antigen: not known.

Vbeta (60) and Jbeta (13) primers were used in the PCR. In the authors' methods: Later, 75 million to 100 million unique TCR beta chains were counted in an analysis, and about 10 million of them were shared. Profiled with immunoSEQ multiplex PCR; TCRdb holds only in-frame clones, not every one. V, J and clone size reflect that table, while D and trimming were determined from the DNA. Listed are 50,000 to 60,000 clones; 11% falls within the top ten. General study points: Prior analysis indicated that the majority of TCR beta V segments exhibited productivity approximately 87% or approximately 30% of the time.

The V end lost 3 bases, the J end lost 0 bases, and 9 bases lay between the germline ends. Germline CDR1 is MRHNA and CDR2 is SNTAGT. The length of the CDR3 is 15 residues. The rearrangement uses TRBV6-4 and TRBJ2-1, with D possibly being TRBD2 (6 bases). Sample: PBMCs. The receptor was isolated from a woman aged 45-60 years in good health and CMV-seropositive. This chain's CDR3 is CASSEQTSSYNEQFF. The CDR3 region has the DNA TGTGCCAGCAGTGAACAGACTAGCTCCTACAATGAGCAGTTCTTC.